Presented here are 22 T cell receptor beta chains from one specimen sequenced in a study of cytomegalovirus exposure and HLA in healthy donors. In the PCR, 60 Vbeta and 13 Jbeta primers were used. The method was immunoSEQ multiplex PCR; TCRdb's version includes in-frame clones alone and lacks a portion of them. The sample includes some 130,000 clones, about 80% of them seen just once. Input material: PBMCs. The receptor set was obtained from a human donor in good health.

This chain's CDR3 is CASSTGQAETQYF. CDR3 coding DNA: TGTGCCAGCAGCACGGGACAGGCGGAGACCCAGTACTTC. This sequence joins TRBV28 and TRBJ2-5; 8 bases line up with TRBD1. This CDR3 has 13 amino acids. The trim removed 6 bases at V and 5 bases at J, leaving 5 bases unmatched. CDR1 and CDR2 (germline): MDHEN, SYDVKM.

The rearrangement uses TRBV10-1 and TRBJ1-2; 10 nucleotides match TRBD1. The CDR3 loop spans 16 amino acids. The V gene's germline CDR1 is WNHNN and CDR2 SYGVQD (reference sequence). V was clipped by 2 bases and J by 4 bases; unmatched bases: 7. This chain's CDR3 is CASSEDRDRGIYGYTF. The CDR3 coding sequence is TGCGCCAGCAGTGAGGATCGGGACAGGGGAATCTATGGCTACACCTTC.

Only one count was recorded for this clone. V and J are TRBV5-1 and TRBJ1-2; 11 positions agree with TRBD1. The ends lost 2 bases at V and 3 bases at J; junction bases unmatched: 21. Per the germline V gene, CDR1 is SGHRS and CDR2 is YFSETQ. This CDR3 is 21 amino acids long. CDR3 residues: CASSLPQTLGTGGGVDYGYTF. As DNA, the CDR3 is TGCGCCAGCAGCTTACCTCAAACCCTCGGGACAGGGGGTGGGGTTGACTATGGCTACACCTTC.

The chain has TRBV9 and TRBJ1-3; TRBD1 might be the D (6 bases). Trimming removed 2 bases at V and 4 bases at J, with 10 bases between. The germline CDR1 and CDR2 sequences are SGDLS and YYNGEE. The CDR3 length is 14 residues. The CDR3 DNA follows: TGTGCCAGCAGCGTGTTGGACAGAGGAAACACCATATATTTT. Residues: CASSVLDRGNTIYF.

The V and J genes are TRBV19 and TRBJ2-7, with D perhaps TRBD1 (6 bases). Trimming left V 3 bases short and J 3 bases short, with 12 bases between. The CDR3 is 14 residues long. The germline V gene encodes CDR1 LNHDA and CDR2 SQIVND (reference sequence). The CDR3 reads CASSIEQGSYEQYF. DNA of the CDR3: TGTGCCAGTAGTATTGAACAGGGAAGCTACGAGCAGTACTTC. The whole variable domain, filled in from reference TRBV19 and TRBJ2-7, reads DGGITQSPKYLFRKEGQNVTLSCEQNLNHDAMYWYRQDPGQGLRLIYYSQIVNDFQKGDIAEGYSVSREKKESFPLTVTSAQKNPTAFYLCASSIEQGSYEQYFGPGTRLTVT.

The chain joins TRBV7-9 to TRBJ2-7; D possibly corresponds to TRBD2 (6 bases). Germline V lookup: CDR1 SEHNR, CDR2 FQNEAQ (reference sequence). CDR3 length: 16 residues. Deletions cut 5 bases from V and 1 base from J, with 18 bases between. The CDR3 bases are TGTGCCAGCAGCCCCAAGGCGGCAGGGACTTCCTACGAGCAGTACTTC. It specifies CASSPKAAGTSYEQYF.

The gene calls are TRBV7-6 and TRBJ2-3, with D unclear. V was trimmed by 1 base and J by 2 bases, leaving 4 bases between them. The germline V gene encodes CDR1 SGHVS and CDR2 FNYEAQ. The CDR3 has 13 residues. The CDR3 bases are TGTGCCAGCAGCTTAGGAGCCACAGATACGCAGTATTTT. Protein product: CASSLGATDTQYF.

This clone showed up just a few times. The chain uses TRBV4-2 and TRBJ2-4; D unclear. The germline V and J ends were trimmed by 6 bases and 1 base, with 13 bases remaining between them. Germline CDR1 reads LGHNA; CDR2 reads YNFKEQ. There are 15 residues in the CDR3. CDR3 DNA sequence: TGTGCCAGCAGACTTACACCCGGGGCCAAAAACATTCAGTACTTC. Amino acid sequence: CASRLTPGAKNIQYF.

The CDR3 is CASSDRGYQPQHF. CDR3 DNA sequence: TGTGCCAGCAGCGACAGGGGGTACCAGCCCCAGCATTTT. This chain uses TRBV7-2 with TRBJ1-5, with 9 nucleotides matching TRBD1. This CDR3 has 13 residues. V gave up 5 bases and J gave up 7 bases; unmatched junction bases: 3. Germline V gene data show CDR1 as SGHTA and CDR2 as FQGNSA. The complete variable domain, with remaining parts taken from reference TRBV7-2 and TRBJ1-5, reads GAGVSQSPSNKVTEKGKDVELRCDPISGHTALYWYRQSLGQGLEFLIYFQGNSAPDKSGLPSDRFSAERTGGSVSTLTIQRTQQEDSAVYLCASSDRGYQPQHFGDGTRLSIL.

The CDR3 nucleotides read TGTGCCACCAGCAGACCGGGACAGATCAATCAGCCCCAGCATTTT. This sequence encodes CATSRPGQINQPQHF. The chain couples TRBV15 to TRBJ1-5; 7 bases line up with TRBD1. The germline V gene encodes CDR1 LNHNV and CDR2 YYDKDF (reference sequence). Germline trimming cut 2 bases from V and 3 bases from J; bases unmatched to any gene: 4. The CDR3 runs to 15 residues.

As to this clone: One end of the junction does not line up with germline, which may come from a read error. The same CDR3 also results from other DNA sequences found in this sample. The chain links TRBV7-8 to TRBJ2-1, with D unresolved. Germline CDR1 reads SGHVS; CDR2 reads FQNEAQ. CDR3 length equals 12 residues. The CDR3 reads CASLRSYNEQFF. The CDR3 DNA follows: TGCGCCAGCCTTCGCTCCTACAATGAGCAGTTCTTC.

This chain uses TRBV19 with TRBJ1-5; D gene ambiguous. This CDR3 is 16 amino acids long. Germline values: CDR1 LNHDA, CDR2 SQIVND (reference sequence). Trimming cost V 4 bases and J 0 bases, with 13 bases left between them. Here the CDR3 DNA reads TGTGCCAGTAGTACGACATGGGCACTTAGCAATCAGCCCCAGCATTTT. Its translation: CASSTTWALSNQPQHF.

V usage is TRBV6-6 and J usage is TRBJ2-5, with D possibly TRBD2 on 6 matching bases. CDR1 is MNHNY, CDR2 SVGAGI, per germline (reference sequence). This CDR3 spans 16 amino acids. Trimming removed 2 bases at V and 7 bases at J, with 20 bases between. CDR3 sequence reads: CASSYPAESTGGTQYF. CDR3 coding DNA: TGTGCCAGCAGTTACCCCGCGGAGAGCACCGGGGGGACCCAGTACTTC.

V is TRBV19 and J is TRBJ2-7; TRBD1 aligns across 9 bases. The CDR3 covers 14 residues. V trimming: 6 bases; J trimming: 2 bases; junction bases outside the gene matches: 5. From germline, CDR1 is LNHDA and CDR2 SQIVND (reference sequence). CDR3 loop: CASRLTGGAYEQYF. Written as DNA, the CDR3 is TGTGCCAGTAGGCTGACAGGGGGGGCCTACGAGCAGTACTTC.

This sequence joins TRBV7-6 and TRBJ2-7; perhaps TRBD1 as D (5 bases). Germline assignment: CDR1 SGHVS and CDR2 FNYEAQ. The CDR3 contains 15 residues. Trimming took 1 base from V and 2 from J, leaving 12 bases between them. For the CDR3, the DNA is TGTGCCAGCAGCTTAGAGACAGCCACGACCTACGAGCAGTACTTC. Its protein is CASSLETATTYEQYF. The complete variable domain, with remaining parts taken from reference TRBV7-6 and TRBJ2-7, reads GAGVSQSPRYKVTKRGQDVALRCDPISGHVSLYWYRQALGQGPEFLTYFNYEAQQDKSGLPNDRFSAERPEGSISTLTIQRTEQRDSAMYRCASSLETATTYEQYFGPGTRLTVT.

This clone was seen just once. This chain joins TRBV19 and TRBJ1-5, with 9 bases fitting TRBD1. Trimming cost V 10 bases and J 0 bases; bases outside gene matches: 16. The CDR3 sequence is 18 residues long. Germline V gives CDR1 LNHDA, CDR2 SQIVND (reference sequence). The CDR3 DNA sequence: TGTGCCACCCGGGCGGGGACAGGGATGAGGGGTAGCAATCAGCCCCAGCATTTT. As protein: CATRAGTGMRGSNQPQHF. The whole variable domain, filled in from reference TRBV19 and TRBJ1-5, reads DGGITQSPKYLFRKEGQNVTLSCEQNLNHDAMYWYRQDPGQGLRLIYYSQIVNDFQKGDIAEGYSVSREKKESFPLTVTSAQKNPTAFYLCATRAGTGMRGSNQPQHFGDGTRLSIL.

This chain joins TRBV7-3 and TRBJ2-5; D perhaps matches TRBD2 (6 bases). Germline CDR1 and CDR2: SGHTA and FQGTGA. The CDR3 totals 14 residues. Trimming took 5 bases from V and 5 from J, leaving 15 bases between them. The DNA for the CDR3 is TGTGCCAGCAGCCGGGACCCAGCGGGTGAGACCCAGTACTTC. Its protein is CASSRDPAGETQYF.

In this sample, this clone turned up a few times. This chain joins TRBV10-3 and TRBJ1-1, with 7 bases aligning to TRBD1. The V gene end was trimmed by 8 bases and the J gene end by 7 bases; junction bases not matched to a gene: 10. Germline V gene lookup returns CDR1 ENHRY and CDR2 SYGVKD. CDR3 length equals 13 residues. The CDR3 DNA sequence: TGTGCCATCGGCAGGGGGAGGTCAAGTGAAGCTTTCTTT. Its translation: CAIGRGRSSEAFF.

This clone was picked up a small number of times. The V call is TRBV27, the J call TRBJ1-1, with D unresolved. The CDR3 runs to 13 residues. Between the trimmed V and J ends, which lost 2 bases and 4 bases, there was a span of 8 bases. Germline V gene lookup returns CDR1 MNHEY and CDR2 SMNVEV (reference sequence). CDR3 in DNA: TGTGCCAGCAGTTTAGTGTCGAGCACTGAAGCTTTCTTT. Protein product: CASSLVSSTEAFF.

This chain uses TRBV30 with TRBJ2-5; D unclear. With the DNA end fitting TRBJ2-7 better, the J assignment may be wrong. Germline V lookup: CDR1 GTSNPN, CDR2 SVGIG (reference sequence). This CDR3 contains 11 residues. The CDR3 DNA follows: TGTGCCTGGAGTACCCCCTACGAGCAGTACTTC. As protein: CAWSTPYEQYF.

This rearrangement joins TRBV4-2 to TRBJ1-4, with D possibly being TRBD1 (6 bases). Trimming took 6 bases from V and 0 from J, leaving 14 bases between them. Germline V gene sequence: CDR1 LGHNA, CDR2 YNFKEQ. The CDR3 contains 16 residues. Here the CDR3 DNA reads TGTGCCAGCAGGAAGATGGACAGTTCAACTAATGAAAAACTGTTTTTT. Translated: CASRKMDSSTNEKLFF.

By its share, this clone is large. The CDR3 DNA reads TGTGCCAGCAGCCAAGATCCGGGGGGGCCCAATGAGCAGTTCTTC. This gives the protein CASSQDPGGPNEQFF. This rearrangement joins TRBV4-2 to TRBJ2-1; 8 bases align to TRBD2. CDR1 LGHNA and CDR2 YNFKEQ come from the germline V gene. Unmatched junction bases numbered 4, after V lost 0 bases and J lost 6 bases. The CDR3 spans 15 residues.